The rows below give T cell receptor beta chains drawn from one sample of a study of blood T cell repertoires in COVID-19. The protocol was immunoSEQ multiplex PCR, while the TCRdb copy is restricted to in-frame clones and leaves out a portion. The sample gives some 150,000 clones, roughly 82% of which show up once; 8.4% is in the top ten. Sequencing was performed on peripheral blood. These receptors were obtained from a woman between 65 and 79 years old with acute or convalescent COVID-19. Both conserved end residues are part of each CDR3. Each record gives: clone size, V gene, D gene, J gene, CDR3 length, CDR3 DNA, CDR3 protein. D genes are given only for firm matches. Size is stated for part of the rows, as once, few or many counts, or as a class when the clone is expanded.

size: .
V: TRBV6-5
D: TRBD1
J: TRBJ1-2
length: 14
DNA: TGTGCCAGCCGGAGACAGGGTATCGACTATGGCTACACCTTC
CDR3: CASRRQGIDYGYTF

size: .
V: TRBV3-1/TRBV3-2
D: TRBD2
J: TRBJ2-1
length: 18
DNA: TGTGCCAGCAGCCAAAAAGGACTAGCGGGCCGCTCCTACAATGAGCAGTTCTTC
CDR3: CASSQKGLAGRSYNEQFF

size: .
V: TRBV3-1/TRBV3-2
D: .
J: TRBJ1-3
length: 17
DNA: TGTGCCAGCAGCCAAGGGGGAGGGCTGCGATCTGGAAACACCATATATTTT
CDR3: CASSQGGGLRSGNTIYF

size: .
V: TRBV6-2/TRBV6-3
D: .
J: TRBJ2-5
length: 17
DNA: TGTGCCAGCAGTTACCTGCCAGGCGGGTCCCTCCAAGAGACCCAGTACTTC
CDR3: CASSYLPGGSLQETQYF

size: .
V: TRBV10-3
D: TRBD2
J: TRBJ2-5
length: 15
DNA: TGTGCCATCAGTGGGACTAGCGGGGGTGAAGAGACCCAGTACTTC
CDR3: CAISGTSGGEETQYF

size: .
V: TRBV6-5
D: .
J: TRBJ2-7
length: 15
DNA: TGTGCCAGCAGATCCCGGGTGGAGGGGACCTACGAGCAGTACTTC
CDR3: CASRSRVEGTYEQYF

size: .
V: TRBV10-1
D: .
J: TRBJ1-2
length: 19
DNA: TGCGCCAGCAGTTCATACCGGGGCCGGGGGTACGATTTTAACTATGGCTACACCTTC
CDR3: CASSSYRGRGYDFNYGYTF

size: .
V: TRBV4-2
D: TRBD2
J: TRBJ2-1
length: 16
DNA: TGTGCCAGCAGCCAAAGAGATAGCGGGGGGGGAGATGAGCAGTTCTTC
CDR3: CASSQRDSGGGDEQFF

size: once
V: TRBV30
D: .
J: TRBJ1-4
length: 15
DNA: TGTGCCTGGAGTTCTCCGTGGGGCATCAATGAAAAACTGTTTTTT
CDR3: CAWSSPWGINEKLFF

size: .
V: TRBV27
D: .
J: TRBJ1-1
length: 13
DNA: TGTGCCAGCAGTTTCTCGGGGAACACTGAAGCTTTCTTT
CDR3: CASSFSGNTEAFF

size: .
V: TRBV11-1
D: .
J: TRBJ1-4
length: 15
DNA: TGTGCCAGCAGCTTAATTTGTTCCGCCAGTGAAAAACTGTTTTTT
CDR3: CASSLICSASEKLFF

size: .
V: TRBV18
D: .
J: TRBJ1-1
length: 14
DNA: TGTGCCAGCTCACTCCCAGGAGGGGCCACTGAAGCTTTCTTT
CDR3: CASSLPGGATEAFF

size: .
V: TRBV10-3
D: .
J: TRBJ1-6
length: 15
DNA: TGTGCCATCAGTGAGGGAGGTAGCCCCAATTCACCCCTCCACTTT
CDR3: CAISEGGSPNSPLHF

size: .
V: TRBV3-1/TRBV3-2
D: .
J: TRBJ1-1
length: 19
DNA: TGTGCCAGCAGCACCCGGGGGGGGTTCTTTGTTGGGGAGAACACTGAAGCTTTCTTT
CDR3: CASSTRGGFFVGENTEAFF

size: .
V: TRBV6-2/TRBV6-3
D: .
J: TRBJ1-3
length: 17
DNA: TGTGCCAGCAGTTACCTCCCACCCGGGACACCTGGAAACACCATATATTTT
CDR3: CASSYLPPGTPGNTIYF

size: once
V: TRBV2
D: TRBD1
J: TRBJ1-5
length: 12
DNA: TGTGCCAGCAAGGGGGCAGGGCAGCCCCAGCATTTT
CDR3: CASKGAGQPQHF

size: .
V: TRBV27
D: .
J: TRBJ2-5
length: 13
DNA: TGTGCCAGCAGTTCCCAAGACGCGACTACCCTTTACTTC
CDR3: CASSSQDATTLYF

size: once
V: TRBV28
D: .
J: TRBJ2-2
length: 15
DNA: TGTGGCACGAACGGGTGGGGACTCGGGGCCGGGGAGCTGTTTTTT
CDR3: CGTNGWGLGAGELFF

size: once
V: TRBV7-2
D: TRBD2
J: TRBJ2-3
length: 17
DNA: TGTGCCAGCAGCTTAGGTTCCTGGGGGGGGGTCACAGATACGCAGTATTTT
CDR3: CASSLGSWGGVTDTQYF

size: .
V: TRBV3-1/TRBV3-2
D: .
J: TRBJ1-5
length: 16
DNA: TGTGCCAGCAGCCAAGATAGCCAGGGTCGGAATCAGCCCCAGCATTTT
CDR3: CASSQDSQGRNQPQHF

size: .
V: TRBV6-6
D: TRBD1
J: TRBJ2-7
length: 15
DNA: TGTGCCAGCACCCCCAGCCGGGACAGGGCTCACGAGCAGTACTTC
CDR3: CASTPSRDRAHEQYF

size: once
V: TRBV7-9
D: TRBD1
J: TRBJ2-5
length: 14
DNA: TGTGCCAGCAGCTTAGACAGGGGCACGGAGACCCAGTACTTC
CDR3: CASSLDRGTETQYF

size: .
V: TRBV5-8
D: TRBD1
J: TRBJ1-1
length: 16
DNA: TGTGCCAGCAGCTCGGGACAGGGCCGAATGAACACTGAAGCTTTCTTT
CDR3: CASSSGQGRMNTEAFF

size: .
V: TRBV5-5
D: .
J: TRBJ2-7
length: 17
DNA: TGTGCCAGCAGCTTCCCCCGATTGGGCGGGACCACCTACGAGCAGTACTTC
CDR3: CASSFPRLGGTTYEQYF

size: .
V: TRBV20-1
D: TRBD2
J: TRBJ2-7
length: 14
DNA: TGCAGTGCTAGTTTCGGGAGGGCTTTCGACGAGCAGTACTTC
CDR3: CSASFGRAFDEQYF

size: .
V: TRBV6-2/TRBV6-3
D: .
J: TRBJ2-7
length: 12
DNA: TGTGCCAGCAGTTATCACACGTACGAGCAGTACTTC
CDR3: CASSYHTYEQYF

size: .
V: TRBV6-1
D: .
J: TRBJ2-1
length: 16
DNA: TGTGCCAGCAGTGGGGTTGGGGGACTCATGGCGGAGGAGCAGTTCTTC
CDR3: CASSGVGGLMAEEQFF

size: .
V: TRBV28
D: TRBD1
J: TRBJ1-2
length: 14
DNA: TGTGCCAGCAGTTTGTATACAGGGGGGTATGGCTACACCTTC
CDR3: CASSLYTGGYGYTF

size: .
V: TRBV5-1
D: TRBD2
J: TRBJ2-1
length: 14
DNA: TGCGCCAGCAGCTTGGGCGGGGGGTACAATGAGCAGTTCTTC
CDR3: CASSLGGGYNEQFF

size: .
V: TRBV7-9
D: TRBD1
J: TRBJ1-4
length: 15
DNA: TGTGCCAGCAGGTGGACAGGAGCGACTAATGAAAAACTGTTTTTT
CDR3: CASRWTGATNEKLFF

size: .
V: TRBV5-1
D: .
J: TRBJ1-6
length: 14
DNA: TGCGCCAGCAGCTTGCAAGGGTCAGGGTCACCCCTCCACTTT
CDR3: CASSLQGSGSPLHF

size: .
V: TRBV4-1
D: TRBD2
J: TRBJ2-2
length: 18
DNA: TGCGCCAGCAGCCAAGGCGACCTAGCGGGAGTTACCACCGGGGAGCTGTTTTTT
CDR3: CASSQGDLAGVTTGELFF

size: .
V: TRBV19
D: .
J: TRBJ1-5
length: 14
DNA: TGTGCCAGTAGTACGTCCGGGTCCAATCAGCCCCAGCATTTT
CDR3: CASSTSGSNQPQHF

size: .
V: TRBV7-3
D: TRBD2
J: TRBJ2-3
length: 15
DNA: TGTGCCAGCAGCTCGGGACTAGCCAACACAGATACGCAGTATTTT
CDR3: CASSSGLANTDTQYF

size: .
V: TRBV29-1
D: TRBD1
J: TRBJ2-5
length: 13
DNA: TGCAGCGTTGATGAGCAGGGGGCTGAGACCCAGTACTTC
CDR3: CSVDEQGAETQYF

size: .
V: TRBV5-1
D: .
J: TRBJ1-2
length: 17
DNA: TGCGCCAGCAGCTTGGCCCCCCGCTCGGGAAAGAACTATGGCTACACCTTC
CDR3: CASSLAPRSGKNYGYTF

size: many
V: TRBV28
D: .
J: TRBJ1-5
length: 15
DNA: TGTGCCAGCAGTTTAGGATCGGGATGGAATCAGCCCCAGCATTTT
CDR3: CASSLGSGWNQPQHF

size: .
V: TRBV6-6
D: .
J: TRBJ2-2
length: 14
DNA: TGTGCCAGCACTCCCCAGGGACTGCCCGGGGAGCTGTTTTTT
CDR3: CASTPQGLPGELFF

size: .
V: TRBV7-2
D: .
J: TRBJ2-5
length: 16
DNA: TGTGCCAGCAGCATTAGCAGGGGGAGGAGGTGGGAGACCCAGTACTTC
CDR3: CASSISRGRRWETQYF

size: .
V: TRBV4-1
D: TRBD1
J: TRBJ1-5
length: 15
DNA: TGCGCCAGCAGCCTCTGGGACAGGGCCGATCAGCCCCAGCATTTT
CDR3: CASSLWDRADQPQHF

size: few
V: TRBV5-4
D: TRBD2
J: TRBJ2-1
length: 15
DNA: TGTGCCAGCAGCTCTAACGGACTAGCGGACAATGAGCAGTTCTTC
CDR3: CASSSNGLADNEQFF

size: .
V: TRBV9
D: .
J: TRBJ1-1
length: 13
DNA: TGTGCCAGCAGCGAGGGGGTTGAATATGAAGCTTTCTTT
CDR3: CASSEGVEYEAFF

size: .
V: TRBV30
D: .
J: TRBJ1-1
length: 15
DNA: TGTGCCTGGAGTCCGCCGGACAGTTCGAACACTGAAGCTTTCTTT
CDR3: CAWSPPDSSNTEAFF

size: .
V: TRBV19
D: .
J: TRBJ1-1
length: 13
DNA: TGTGCCAGTTCAGGGATCGGGAACACTGAAGCTTTCTTT
CDR3: CASSGIGNTEAFF

size: .
V: TRBV6-2/TRBV6-3
D: TRBD1
J: TRBJ1-5
length: 15
DNA: TGTGCCAGCAGCAACTACAGGGGTCGTTTTCAGCCCCAGCATTTT
CDR3: CASSNYRGRFQPQHF

size: .
V: TRBV6-5
D: .
J: TRBJ1-1
length: 14
DNA: TGTGCCAGCAGCCGCAGAACACTGAACACTGAAGCTTTCTTT
CDR3: CASSRRTLNTEAFF

size: .
V: TRBV11-1
D: .
J: TRBJ2-5
length: 13
DNA: TGTGCCAGCAGCCGCGGACTCCGAGAGACCCAGTACTTC
CDR3: CASSRGLRETQYF

size: .
V: TRBV18
D: .
J: TRBJ1-6
length: 16
DNA: TGTGCCAGCTCAGCCGATAACAGGGCCTATAATTCACCCCTCCACTTT
CDR3: CASSADNRAYNSPLHF

size: few
V: TRBV11-2
D: TRBD1
J: TRBJ2-7
length: 15
DNA: TGTGCCAGCACCAAAACCGGGACAGCCAATTACGAGCAGTACTTC
CDR3: CASTKTGTANYEQYF

size: .
V: TRBV5-6
D: TRBD1
J: TRBJ1-5
length: 18
DNA: TGTGCCAGCAGCCGCCGGGACAGGGACTTGGGAATCAATCAGCCCCGGCATTTT
CDR3: CASSRRDRDLGINQPRHF

size: .
V: TRBV25-1
D: .
J: TRBJ2-5
length: 14
DNA: TGTGCCAGCAGGGGGCAGGGGCCCCAAGAGACCCAGTACTTC
CDR3: CASRGQGPQETQYF

size: .
V: TRBV28
D: .
J: TRBJ1-4
length: 15
DNA: TGTGCCAGCCTAGTTCATCCCACTGCTTCGGAAAAACTGTTTTTT
CDR3: CASLVHPTASEKLFF

size: .
V: TRBV27
D: .
J: TRBJ2-2
length: 15
DNA: TGTGCCAGCAGTTTATGGGGCAGAAACACCGGGGAGCTGTTTTTT
CDR3: CASSLWGRNTGELFF

size: once
V: TRBV28
D: .
J: TRBJ1-2
length: 14
DNA: TGTGCCAGCAGAAGGGGGGGAAGGGCCTATGGCTACACCTTC
CDR3: CASRRGGRAYGYTF

size: .
V: TRBV29-1
D: .
J: TRBJ2-5
length: 16
DNA: TGCAGCGTTGAAGCCCTATGGGACACAATACAAGAGACCCAGTACTTC
CDR3: CSVEALWDTIQETQYF

size: .
V: TRBV6-6
D: .
J: TRBJ1-5
length: 13
DNA: TGTGCCAGTTGCCGGGATAGCAATCAGCCCCAGCATTTT
CDR3: CASCRDSNQPQHF

size: .
V: TRBV6-5
D: .
J: TRBJ1-5
length: 15
DNA: TGTGCCAGCAGTTACCAGGGGCGAGAGGATCAGCCCCAGCATTTT
CDR3: CASSYQGREDQPQHF

size: .
V: TRBV2
D: TRBD1
J: TRBJ2-1
length: 16
DNA: TGTGCCAGCAGTGCCACAGGGGTCCCTCTCCACAATGAGCAGTTCTTC
CDR3: CASSATGVPLHNEQFF

size: .
V: TRBV5-3
D: TRBD1
J: TRBJ2-5
length: 19
DNA: TGTGCCAGAAGCCCTAATATCTTCCGGGACAGGCCCTCGGGGGAGACCCAGTACTTC
CDR3: CARSPNIFRDRPSGETQYF